This T cell receptor beta chain was captured by sequencing in a study of blood T cell repertoires in COVID-19. Across the study: COVID-19 samples, acute and convalescent, were from the United States, Italy and Spain. PBMCs, B-cell-depleted T cells, or T cells were the source of the cDNA or gDNA that made up the material.

Profiling relied on immunoSEQ multiplex PCR, and the TCRdb table lists in-frame clones only, not all of them. The table shows a few hundred thousand clones, with about 90% occurring only once. The Seattle site enrolled patients during active infection and followed them longitudinally. The sequencing input was peripheral blood. This TCR came from a woman aged 25 to 45 with COVID-19, enrolled during active disease.

CDR3 coding DNA: TGCGCCAGCAGCCCACCGACAGGACAGAATAATGAAGCTTTCTTT. Translation: CASSPPTGQNNEAFF. The chain carries TRBV4-1 and TRBJ1-1; perhaps TRBD1 as D (6 bases). V dropped 4 bases and J dropped 7 bases, with 19 bases sitting between them. The V gene's germline CDR1 is MGHRA and CDR2 YSYEKL. The CDR3 consists of 15 residues.